This T cell receptor beta chain was retrieved from a study of blood T cell repertoires in COVID-19. Generated by immunoSEQ multiplex PCR, the TCRdb table keeps only in-frame clones and is missing some. The data hold a few hundred thousand clones, with around nine tenths observed a single time. A single count supports this clone. There are 16 residues in the CDR3. Trimming pared 4 bases from V and 4 bases from J, leaving 20 bases between. CDR1 and CDR2 (germline): SGDLS, YYNGEE. The chain is built from TRBV9 and TRBJ2-5; D may be TRBD1 (6 bases). Sequenced sample: peripheral blood. The receptor was derived from a man aged 50 to 60 with active or convalescent COVID-19. As DNA, the CDR3 is TGTGCCAGCAGCCCAAGTGGGGGCAGCGGCGGAGAGACCCAGTACTTC. Protein sequence: CASSPSGGSGGETQYF.